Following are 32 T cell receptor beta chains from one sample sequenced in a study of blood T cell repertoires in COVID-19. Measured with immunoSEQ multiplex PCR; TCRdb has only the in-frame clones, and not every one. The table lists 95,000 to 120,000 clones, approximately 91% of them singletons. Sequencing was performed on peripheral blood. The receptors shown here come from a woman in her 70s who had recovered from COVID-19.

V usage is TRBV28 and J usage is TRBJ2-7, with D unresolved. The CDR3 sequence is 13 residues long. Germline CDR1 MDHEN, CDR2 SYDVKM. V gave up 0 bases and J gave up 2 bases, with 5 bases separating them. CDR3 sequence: CASSLWSAYEQYF. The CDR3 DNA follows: TGTGCCAGCAGTTTATGGTCGGCCTACGAGCAGTACTTC.

Here the CDR3 reads CASSLGSLRWNEQFF. CDR3 bases: TGTGCCAGCAGCCTGGGGTCCCTACGATGGAATGAGCAGTTCTTC. The rearrangement uses TRBV5-6 and TRBJ2-1; the D is unclear. With 4 bases removed from V and 7 bases from J, the gap between germline ends came to 18 bases. CDR1 and CDR2 from the germline V gene are SGHDT and YYEEEE. This CDR3 is built from 15 residues.

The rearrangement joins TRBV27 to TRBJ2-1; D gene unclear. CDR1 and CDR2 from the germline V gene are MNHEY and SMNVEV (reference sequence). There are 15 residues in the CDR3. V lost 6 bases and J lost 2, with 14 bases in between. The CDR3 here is CASSPLASPYNEQFF. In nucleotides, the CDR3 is TGTGCCAGCAGCCCTTTAGCCTCGCCCTACAATGAGCAGTTCTTC.

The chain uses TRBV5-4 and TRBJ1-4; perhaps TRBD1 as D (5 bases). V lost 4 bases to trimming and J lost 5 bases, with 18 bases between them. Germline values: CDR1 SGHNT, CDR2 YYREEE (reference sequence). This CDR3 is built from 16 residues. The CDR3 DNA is TGTGCCAGCAGCGCGATTGGTAGGGGTGGGAATGAAAAACTGTTTTTT. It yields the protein CASSAIGRGGNEKLFF.

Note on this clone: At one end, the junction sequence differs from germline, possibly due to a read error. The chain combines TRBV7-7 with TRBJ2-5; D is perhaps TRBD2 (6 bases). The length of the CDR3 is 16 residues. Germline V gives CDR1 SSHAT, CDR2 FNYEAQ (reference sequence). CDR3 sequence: CASSPNRQSFGGTQYF. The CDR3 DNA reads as TGTGCTAGCAGCCCCAACCGACAGTCCTTCGGGGGGACCCAGTACTTC. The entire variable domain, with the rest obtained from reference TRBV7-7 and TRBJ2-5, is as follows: GAGVSQSPRYKVTKRGQDVTLRCDPISSHATLYWYQQALGQGPEFLTYFNYEAQPDKSGLPSDRFSAERPEGSISTLTIQRTEQRDSAMYRCASSPNRQSFGGTQYFGPGTRLLVL.

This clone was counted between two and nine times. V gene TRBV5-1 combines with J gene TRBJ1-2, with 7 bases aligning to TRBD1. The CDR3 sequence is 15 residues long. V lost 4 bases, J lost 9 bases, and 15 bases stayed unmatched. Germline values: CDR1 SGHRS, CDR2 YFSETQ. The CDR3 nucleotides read TGCGCCAGCAGCCCGACGCCGACAGGGAAAATATGCTACACCTTC. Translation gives CASSPTPTGKICYTF.

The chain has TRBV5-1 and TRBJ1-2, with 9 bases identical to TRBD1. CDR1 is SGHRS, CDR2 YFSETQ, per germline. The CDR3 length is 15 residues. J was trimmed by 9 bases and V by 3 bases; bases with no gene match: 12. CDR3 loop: CASSSISGTGKRYTF. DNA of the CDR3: TGCGCCAGCAGCTCGATATCCGGGACAGGGAAGCGCTACACCTTC.

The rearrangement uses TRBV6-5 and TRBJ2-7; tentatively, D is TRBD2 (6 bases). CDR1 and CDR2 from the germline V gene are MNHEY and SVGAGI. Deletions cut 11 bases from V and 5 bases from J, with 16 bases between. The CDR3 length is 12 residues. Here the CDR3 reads CASGVVFHEQYF. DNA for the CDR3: TGTGCCTCGGGGGTAGTGTTCCACGAGCAGTACTTC.

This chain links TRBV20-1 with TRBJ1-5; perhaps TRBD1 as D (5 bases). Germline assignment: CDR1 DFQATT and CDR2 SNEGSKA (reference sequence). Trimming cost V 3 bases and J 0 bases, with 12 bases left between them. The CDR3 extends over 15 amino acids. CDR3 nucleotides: TGCAGTGCTAGTCGCAGGGACTATAGCAATCAGCCCCAGCATTTT. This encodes CSASRRDYSNQPQHF.

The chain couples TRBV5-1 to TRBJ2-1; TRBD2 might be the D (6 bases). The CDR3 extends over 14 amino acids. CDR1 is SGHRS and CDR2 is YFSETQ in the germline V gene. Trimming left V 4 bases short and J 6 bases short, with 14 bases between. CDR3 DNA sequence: TGCGCCAGCAGCCCTTCCAGACTAGTCAATGAGCAGTTCTTC. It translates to CASSPSRLVNEQFF.

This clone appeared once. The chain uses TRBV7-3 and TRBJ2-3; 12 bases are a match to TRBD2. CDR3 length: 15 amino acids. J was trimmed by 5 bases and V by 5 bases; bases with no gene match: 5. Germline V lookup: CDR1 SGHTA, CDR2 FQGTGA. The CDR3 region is CASSPSGGVLDTQYF. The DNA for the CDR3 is TGTGCCAGCAGCCCTAGCGGGGGGGTTCTAGATACGCAGTATTTT.

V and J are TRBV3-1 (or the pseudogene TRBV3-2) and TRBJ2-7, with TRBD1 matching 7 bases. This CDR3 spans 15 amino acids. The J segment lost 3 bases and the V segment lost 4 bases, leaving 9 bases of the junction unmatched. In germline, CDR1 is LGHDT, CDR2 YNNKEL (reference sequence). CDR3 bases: TGTGCCAGCAGCCCCGGATCCGGGACAGTCTACGAGCAGTACTTC. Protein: CASSPGSGTVYEQYF.

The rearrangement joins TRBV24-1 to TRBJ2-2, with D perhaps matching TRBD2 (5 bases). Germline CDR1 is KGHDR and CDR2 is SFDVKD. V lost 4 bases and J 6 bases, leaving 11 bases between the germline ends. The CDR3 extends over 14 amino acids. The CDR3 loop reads CATSDPRGPGELFF. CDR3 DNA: TGTGCCACCAGTGACCCACGCGGGCCCGGGGAGCTGTTTTTT.

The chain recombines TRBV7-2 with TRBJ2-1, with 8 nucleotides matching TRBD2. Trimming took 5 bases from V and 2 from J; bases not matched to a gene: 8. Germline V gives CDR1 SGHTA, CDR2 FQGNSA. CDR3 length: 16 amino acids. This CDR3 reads CASSPFGGGAYNEQFF. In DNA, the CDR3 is TGTGCCAGCAGCCCCTTCGGGGGGGGCGCCTACAATGAGCAGTTCTTC. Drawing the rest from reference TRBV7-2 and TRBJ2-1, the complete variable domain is GAGVSQSPSNKVTEKGKDVELRCDPISGHTALYWYRQSLGQGLEFLIYFQGNSAPDKSGLPSDRFSAERTGGSVSTLTIQRTQQEDSAVYLCASSPFGGGAYNEQFFGPGTRLTVL.

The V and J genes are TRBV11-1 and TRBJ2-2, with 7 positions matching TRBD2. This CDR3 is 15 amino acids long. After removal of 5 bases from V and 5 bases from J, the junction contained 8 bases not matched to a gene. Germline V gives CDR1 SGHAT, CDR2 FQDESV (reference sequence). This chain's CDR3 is CASSATGTTTGELFF. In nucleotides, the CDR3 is TGTGCCAGCAGCGCCACCGGGACTACAACCGGGGAGCTGTTTTTT.

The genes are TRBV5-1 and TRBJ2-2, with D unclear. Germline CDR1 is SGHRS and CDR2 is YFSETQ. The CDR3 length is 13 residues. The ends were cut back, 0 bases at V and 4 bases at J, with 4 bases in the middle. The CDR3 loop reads CASSLVLTGELFF. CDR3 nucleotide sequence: TGCGCCAGCAGCTTGGTCCTCACCGGGGAGCTGTTTTTT.

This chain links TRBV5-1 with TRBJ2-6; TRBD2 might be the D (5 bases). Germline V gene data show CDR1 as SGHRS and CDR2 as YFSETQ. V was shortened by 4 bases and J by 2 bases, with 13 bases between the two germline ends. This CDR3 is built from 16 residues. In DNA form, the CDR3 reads TGCGCCAGCAGCCTCTCGGGGTCCCCTGGGGCCAACGTCCTGACTTTC. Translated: CASSLSGSPGANVLTF.

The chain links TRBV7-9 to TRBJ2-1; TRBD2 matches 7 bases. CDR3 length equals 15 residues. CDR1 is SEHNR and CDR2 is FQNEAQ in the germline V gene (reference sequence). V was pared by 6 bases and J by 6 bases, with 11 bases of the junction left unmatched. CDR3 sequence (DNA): TGTGCCAGCAGGCATGGGACTACTCCCATCAATGAGCAGTTCTTC. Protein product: CASRHGTTPINEQFF.

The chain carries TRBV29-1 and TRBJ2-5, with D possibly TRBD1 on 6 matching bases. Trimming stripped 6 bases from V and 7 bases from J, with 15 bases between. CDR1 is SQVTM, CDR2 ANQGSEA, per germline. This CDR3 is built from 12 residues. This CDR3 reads CSVTTGFGTQYF. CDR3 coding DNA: TGCAGCGTCACAACAGGGTTCGGGACCCAGTACTTC.

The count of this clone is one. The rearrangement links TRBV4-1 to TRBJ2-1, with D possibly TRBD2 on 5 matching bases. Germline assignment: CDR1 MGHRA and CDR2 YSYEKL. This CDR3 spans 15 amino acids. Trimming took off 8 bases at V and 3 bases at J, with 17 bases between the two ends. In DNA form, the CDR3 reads TGCGCCAGCGACCAAGGCGGACTCAACTACAATGAGCAGTTCTTC. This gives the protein CASDQGGLNYNEQFF.

The CDR3 nucleotides read TGTGCCAGCAGCTTAGAGGGCAACGGGGTGAATCAGCCCCAGCATTTT. Translating gives CASSLEGNGVNQPQHF. The chain is built from TRBV7-3 and TRBJ1-5, with D unclear. Trimming cost V 2 bases and J 4 bases, with 15 bases left between them. The V gene's germline CDR1 is SGHTA and CDR2 FQGTGA. The CDR3 runs 16 residues.

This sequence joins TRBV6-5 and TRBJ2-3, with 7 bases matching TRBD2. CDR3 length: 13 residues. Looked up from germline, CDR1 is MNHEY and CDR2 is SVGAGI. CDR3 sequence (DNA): TGTGCTACCCAGCTAGCGGGCACAGATACGCAGTATTTT. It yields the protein CATQLAGTDTQYF.

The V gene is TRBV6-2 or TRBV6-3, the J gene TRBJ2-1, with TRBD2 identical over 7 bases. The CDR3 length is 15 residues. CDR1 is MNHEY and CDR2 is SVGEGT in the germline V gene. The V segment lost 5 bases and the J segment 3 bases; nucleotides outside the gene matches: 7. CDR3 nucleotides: TGTGCCAGCAGTCTCCTAGCGGAGTACTACAATGAGCAGTTCTTC. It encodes CASSLLAEYYNEQFF.

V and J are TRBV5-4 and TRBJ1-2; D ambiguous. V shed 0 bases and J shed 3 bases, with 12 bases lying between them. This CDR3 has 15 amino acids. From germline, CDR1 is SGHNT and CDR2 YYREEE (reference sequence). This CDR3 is CASSLEAGRDYGYTF. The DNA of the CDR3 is TGTGCCAGCAGCTTGGAAGCGGGCAGAGACTATGGCTACACCTTC. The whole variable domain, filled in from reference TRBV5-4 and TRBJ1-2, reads ETGVTQSPTHLIKTRGQQVTLRCSSQSGHNTVSWYQQALGQGPQFIFQYYREEENGRGNFPPRFSGLQFPNYSSELNVNALELDDSALYLCASSLEAGRDYGYTFGSGTRLTVV.

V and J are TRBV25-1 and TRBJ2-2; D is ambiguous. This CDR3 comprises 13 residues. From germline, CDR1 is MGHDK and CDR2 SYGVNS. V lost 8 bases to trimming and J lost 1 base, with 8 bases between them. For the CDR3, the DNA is TGTGCCAGCGGTAGAGAGAACACCGGGGAGCTGTTTTTT. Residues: CASGRENTGELFF.

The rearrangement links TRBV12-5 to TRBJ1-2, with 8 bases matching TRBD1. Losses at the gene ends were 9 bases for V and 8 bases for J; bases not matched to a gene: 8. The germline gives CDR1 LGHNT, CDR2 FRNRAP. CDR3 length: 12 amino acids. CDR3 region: CASSGGARGYTF. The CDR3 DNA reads TGTGCTAGCTCAGGGGGCGCGAGAGGCTACACCTTC. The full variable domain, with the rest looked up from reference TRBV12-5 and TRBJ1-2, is DARVTQTPRHKVTEMGQEVTMRCQPILGHNTVFWYRQTMMQGLELLAYFRNRAPLDDSGMPKDRFSAEMPDATLATLKIQPSEPRDSAVYFCASSGGARGYTFGSGTRLTVV.

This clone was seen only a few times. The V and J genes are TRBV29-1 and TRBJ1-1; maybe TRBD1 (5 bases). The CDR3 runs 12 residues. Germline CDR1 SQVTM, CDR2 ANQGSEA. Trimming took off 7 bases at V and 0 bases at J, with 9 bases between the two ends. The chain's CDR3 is CSAQGMNTEAFF. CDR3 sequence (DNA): TGCAGCGCTCAGGGCATGAACACTGAAGCTTTCTTT.

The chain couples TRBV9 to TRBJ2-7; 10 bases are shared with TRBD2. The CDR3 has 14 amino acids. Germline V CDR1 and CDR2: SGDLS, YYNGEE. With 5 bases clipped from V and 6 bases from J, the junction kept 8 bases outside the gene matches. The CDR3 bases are TGTGCCAGCAGTCCGGGACTAGCGAATCCCGAGCAGTACTTC. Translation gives CASSPGLANPEQYF.

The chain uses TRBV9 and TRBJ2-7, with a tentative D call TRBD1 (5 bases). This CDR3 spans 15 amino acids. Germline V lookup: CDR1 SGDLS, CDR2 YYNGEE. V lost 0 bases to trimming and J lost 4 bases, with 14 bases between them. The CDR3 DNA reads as TGTGCCAGCAGCGTAGGTATAGGGGAAGGATACGAGCAGTACTTC. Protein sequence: CASSVGIGEGYEQYF. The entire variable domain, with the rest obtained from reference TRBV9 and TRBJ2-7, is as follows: DSGVTQTPKHLITATGQRVTLRCSPRSGDLSVYWYQQSLDQGLQFLIQYYNGEERAKGNILERFSAQQFPDLHSELNLSSLELGDSALYFCASSVGIGEGYEQYFGPGTRLTVT.

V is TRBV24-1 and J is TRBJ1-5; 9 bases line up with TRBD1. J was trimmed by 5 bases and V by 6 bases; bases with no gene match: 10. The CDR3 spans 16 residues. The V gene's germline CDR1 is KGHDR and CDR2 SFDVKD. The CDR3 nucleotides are TGTGCCACCAGTAAAGGACAGGGGATGCGCGATCAGCCCCAGCATTTT. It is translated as CATSKGQGMRDQPQHF.

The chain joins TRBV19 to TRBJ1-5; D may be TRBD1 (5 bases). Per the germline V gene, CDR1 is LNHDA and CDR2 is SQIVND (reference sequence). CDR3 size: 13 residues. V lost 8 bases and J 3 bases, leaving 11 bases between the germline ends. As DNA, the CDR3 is TGTGCCAGTCTCGGACAAACCAATCAGCCCCAGCATTTT. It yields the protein CASLGQTNQPQHF.

The CDR3 is CASSSTSLAGVFYEQYF. CDR3 nucleotide sequence: TGTGCCAGCAGCTCCACCTCACTAGCGGGAGTTTTCTACGAGCAGTACTTC. This sequence joins TRBV13 and TRBJ2-7, with 11 positions matching TRBD2. This CDR3 region has 17 residues. CDR1 and CDR2 from the germline V gene are PRHDT and FYEKMQ (reference sequence). The V gene end was trimmed by 4 bases and the J gene end by 3 bases; junction bases not matched to a gene: 11.